The subject of this entry is one T cell receptor beta chain. It lacks a known antigen. Per-base quality was not reported, and no clone a single base away is much larger than it. The time point label of this sample denotes: about 28 days (+/-7) after the second vaccine dose. AZD1222 recipients with second doses at about 4 weeks or about 12 weeks were pooled, because spike-specific TCR depth and breadth did not differ between schedules. Vaccinee samples came from UK trials COV001 and COV002, including a single-blind randomized controlled phase 2/3 trial of AZD1222 (ChAdOx1 nCoV-19) in healthy adults. For TCRbeta chain sequencing, PBMC samples were collected from trial participants at day 0 and at day 28 after the second dose. These data belong to a study of T cell responses to AZD1222 COVID-19 vaccine (dated by TCRdb to the early 2020s). Background for the entire study: TCR sequencing was performed for roughly 250 trial participants, of whom 207 were given two doses of AZD1222 and around 25 were given two doses of MenACWY control vaccine. Trial participants were enrolled into age subgroups of 18-55, 56-69 and 70-plus years, which contained roughly 150, 30 and 60 TCR-sequenced participants, respectively.

The CDR3 regions of human TCRbeta chains were analyzed by immunosequencing. As for how the authors treated the data: Repertoire TCRs were checked for matches against a reference library of SARS-CoV-2-specific TCRs that had been generated using the MIRA antigen-specificity platform. Breadth was defined as the fraction of unique TCRs that were SARS-CoV-2-associated. Depth was defined as the fraction of total T cells that were SARS-CoV-2-associated. Each spike-specific TCR was assigned to its reactive spike region and to a CD4 or CD8 class using the MIRA data. Log10-transformed breadth and depth values were compared by one-way ANOVA with Sidak's multiple comparisons tests. Drawn from immuneACCESS, this table holds only the in-frame rearrangements with V and J called that TCRdb kept. Clones are partly lost; checked studies trace under half to an unresolved V gene and leave the rest unexplained. That table supplies the V and J calls and clone size; D and trimming were determined from the DNA. For this sample the table gives 110,000 to 150,000 clones, of which around 90% were detected only once. The ten largest clones capture about 3% of the sample.

The V end gives up 6 bases and the J end 0 bases, leaving 11 bases in the junction not matched to a gene. From its cysteine to its phenylalanine, the CDR3 spans 17 amino acids. Left in the record is the CDR3 DNA by itself, 51 bases read in frame from the first base. The germline V gene specifies SNHLY as CDR1 and FYNNEI as CDR2. Findings and caveats that apply to the study as a whole: Most participants were white British and females outnumbered males, and the authors suggested that clonal diversity may have been underestimated. Only six AZD1222 recipients were SARS-CoV-2 seropositive at baseline, limiting conclusions about previously exposed vaccinees. After two AZD1222 doses, both the breadth and the depth of spike-specific TCRs were significantly higher than at day 0 and than in MenACWY recipients. The 56-69-year group was small, and its depth increase did not reach significance, likely because of low power. CD4 TCRs associated with the vaccine covered the entire spike protein, and the dominant responses were in regions 160-218 and 743-854. Because no day 14 peak-response samples were available, repertoires were characterized only after the peak T cell response. Nearly half of unique spike-specific TCRs reportedly recognized epitopes outside regions mutated in the B.1.351 and B.1.1.7 variants.

The origin of this receptor is an adult who received the AZD1222 COVID-19 vaccine. The sequencing here drew on peripheral blood, taken 28 days after the second AZD1222 dose. Recombination linked TRBV2 to TRBJ1-5; a stretch of 7 junction bases matches TRBD1. Here the CDR3 is given as CASRDTTDRYSNQPQHF. In nucleotide form, the sequence is TGTGCCAGCAGAGATACTACGGACAGGTATAGCAATCAGCCCCAGCATTTT. Extended through the reference TRBV2 and TRBJ1-5 proteins, this CDR3 yields the full variable domain: EPEVTQTPSHQVTQMGQEVILRCVPISNHLYFYWYRQILGQKVEFLVSFYNNEISEKSEIFDDQFSVERPDGSNFTLKIRSTKLEDSAMYFCASRDTTDRYSNQPQHFGDGTRLSIL.